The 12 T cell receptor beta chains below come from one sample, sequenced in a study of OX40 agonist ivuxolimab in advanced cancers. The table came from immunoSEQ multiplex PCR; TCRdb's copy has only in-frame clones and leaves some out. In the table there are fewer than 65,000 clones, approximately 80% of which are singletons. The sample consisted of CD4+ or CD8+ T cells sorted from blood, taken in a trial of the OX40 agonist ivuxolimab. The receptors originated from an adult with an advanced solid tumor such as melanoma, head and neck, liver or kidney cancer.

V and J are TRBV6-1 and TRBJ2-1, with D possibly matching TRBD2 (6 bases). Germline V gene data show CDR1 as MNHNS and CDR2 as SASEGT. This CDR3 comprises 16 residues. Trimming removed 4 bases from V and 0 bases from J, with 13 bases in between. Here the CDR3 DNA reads TGTGCCAGCAGTGCGTTTAGCGGTTACTCCTACAATGAGCAGTTCTTC. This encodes CASSAFSGYSYNEQFF.

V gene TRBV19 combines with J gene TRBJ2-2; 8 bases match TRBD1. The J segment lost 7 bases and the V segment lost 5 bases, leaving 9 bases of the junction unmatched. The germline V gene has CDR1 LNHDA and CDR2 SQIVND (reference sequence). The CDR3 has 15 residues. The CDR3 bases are TGTGCCAGTAGTCTTCAGGGGGCGCTCGGCGGGGAGCTGTTTTTT. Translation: CASSLQGALGGELFF.

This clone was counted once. CDR3 region: CASSPRGNTGELFF. The CDR3 nucleotides read TGTGCCAGTAGTCCCAGGGGGAACACCGGGGAGCTGTTTTTT. The gene calls are TRBV19 and TRBJ2-2; a weak D match, TRBD1 (6 bases). Germline values: CDR1 LNHDA, CDR2 SQIVND (reference sequence). The CDR3 covers 14 residues. The V end was cut by 5 bases, the J end by 1 base, with 8 bases between.

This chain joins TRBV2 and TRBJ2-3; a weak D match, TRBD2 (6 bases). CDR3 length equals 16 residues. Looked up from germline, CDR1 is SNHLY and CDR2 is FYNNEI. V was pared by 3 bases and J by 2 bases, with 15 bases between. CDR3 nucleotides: TGTGCCAGCAGTGAGCCGGGACTTGCCTCCACAGATACGCAGTATTTT. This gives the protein CASSEPGLASTDTQYF.

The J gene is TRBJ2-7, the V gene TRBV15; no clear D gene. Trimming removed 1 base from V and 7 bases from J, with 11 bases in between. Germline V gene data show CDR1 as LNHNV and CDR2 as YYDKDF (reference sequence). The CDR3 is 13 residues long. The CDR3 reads CATSRASPTEQYF. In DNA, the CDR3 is TGTGCCACCAGCAGAGCGAGCCCCACGGAGCAGTACTTC.

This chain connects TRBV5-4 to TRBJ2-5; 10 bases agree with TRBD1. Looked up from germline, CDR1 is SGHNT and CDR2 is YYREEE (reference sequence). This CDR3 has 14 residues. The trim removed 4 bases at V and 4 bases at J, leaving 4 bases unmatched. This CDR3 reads CASSKDRGGETQYF. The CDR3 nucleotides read TGTGCCAGCAGCAAGGACAGGGGGGGAGAGACCCAGTACTTC.

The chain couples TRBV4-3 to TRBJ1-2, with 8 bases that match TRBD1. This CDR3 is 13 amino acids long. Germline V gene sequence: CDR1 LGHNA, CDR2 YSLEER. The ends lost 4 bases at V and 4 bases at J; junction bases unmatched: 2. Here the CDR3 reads CASSRGTGYGYTF. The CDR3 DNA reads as TGCGCCAGCAGCCGCGGGACAGGCTATGGCTACACCTTC.

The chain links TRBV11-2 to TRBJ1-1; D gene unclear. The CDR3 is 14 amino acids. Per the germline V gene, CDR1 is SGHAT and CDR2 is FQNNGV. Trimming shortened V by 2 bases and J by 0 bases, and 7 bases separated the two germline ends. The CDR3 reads CASSLIGMNTEAFF. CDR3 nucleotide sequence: TGTGCCAGCAGCTTAATAGGGATGAACACTGAAGCTTTCTTT.

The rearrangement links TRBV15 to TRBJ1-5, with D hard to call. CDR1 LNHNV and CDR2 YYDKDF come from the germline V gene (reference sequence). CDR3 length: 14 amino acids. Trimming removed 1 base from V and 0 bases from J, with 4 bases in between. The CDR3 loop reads CATSRGYSNQPQHF. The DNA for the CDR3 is TGTGCCACCAGCAGAGGGTATAGCAATCAGCCCCAGCATTTT. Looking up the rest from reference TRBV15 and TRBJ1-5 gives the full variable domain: DAMVIQNPRYQVTQFGKPVTLSCSQTLNHNVMYWYQQKSSQAPKLLFHYYDKDFNNEADTPDNFQSRRPNTSFCFLDIRSPGLGDTAMYLCATSRGYSNQPQHFGDGTRLSIL.

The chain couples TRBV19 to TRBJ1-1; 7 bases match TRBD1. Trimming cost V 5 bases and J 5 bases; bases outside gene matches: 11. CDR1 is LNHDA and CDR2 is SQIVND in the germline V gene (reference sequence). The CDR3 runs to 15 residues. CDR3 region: CASSPTDRVRTEAFF. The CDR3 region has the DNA TGTGCCAGTAGTCCGACCGACAGGGTTAGGACTGAAGCTTTCTTT.

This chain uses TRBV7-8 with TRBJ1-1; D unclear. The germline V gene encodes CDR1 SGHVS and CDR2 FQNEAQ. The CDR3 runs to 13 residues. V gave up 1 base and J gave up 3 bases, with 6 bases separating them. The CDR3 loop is CASSLGMDTEAFF. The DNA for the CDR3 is TGTGCCAGCAGCTTAGGCATGGACACTGAAGCTTTCTTT.

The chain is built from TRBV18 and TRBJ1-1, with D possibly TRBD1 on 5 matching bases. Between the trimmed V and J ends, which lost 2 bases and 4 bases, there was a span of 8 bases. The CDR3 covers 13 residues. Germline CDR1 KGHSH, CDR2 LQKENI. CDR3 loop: CASSPGGSTEAFF. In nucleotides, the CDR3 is TGTGCCAGCTCACCAGGGGGGAGCACTGAAGCTTTCTTT.